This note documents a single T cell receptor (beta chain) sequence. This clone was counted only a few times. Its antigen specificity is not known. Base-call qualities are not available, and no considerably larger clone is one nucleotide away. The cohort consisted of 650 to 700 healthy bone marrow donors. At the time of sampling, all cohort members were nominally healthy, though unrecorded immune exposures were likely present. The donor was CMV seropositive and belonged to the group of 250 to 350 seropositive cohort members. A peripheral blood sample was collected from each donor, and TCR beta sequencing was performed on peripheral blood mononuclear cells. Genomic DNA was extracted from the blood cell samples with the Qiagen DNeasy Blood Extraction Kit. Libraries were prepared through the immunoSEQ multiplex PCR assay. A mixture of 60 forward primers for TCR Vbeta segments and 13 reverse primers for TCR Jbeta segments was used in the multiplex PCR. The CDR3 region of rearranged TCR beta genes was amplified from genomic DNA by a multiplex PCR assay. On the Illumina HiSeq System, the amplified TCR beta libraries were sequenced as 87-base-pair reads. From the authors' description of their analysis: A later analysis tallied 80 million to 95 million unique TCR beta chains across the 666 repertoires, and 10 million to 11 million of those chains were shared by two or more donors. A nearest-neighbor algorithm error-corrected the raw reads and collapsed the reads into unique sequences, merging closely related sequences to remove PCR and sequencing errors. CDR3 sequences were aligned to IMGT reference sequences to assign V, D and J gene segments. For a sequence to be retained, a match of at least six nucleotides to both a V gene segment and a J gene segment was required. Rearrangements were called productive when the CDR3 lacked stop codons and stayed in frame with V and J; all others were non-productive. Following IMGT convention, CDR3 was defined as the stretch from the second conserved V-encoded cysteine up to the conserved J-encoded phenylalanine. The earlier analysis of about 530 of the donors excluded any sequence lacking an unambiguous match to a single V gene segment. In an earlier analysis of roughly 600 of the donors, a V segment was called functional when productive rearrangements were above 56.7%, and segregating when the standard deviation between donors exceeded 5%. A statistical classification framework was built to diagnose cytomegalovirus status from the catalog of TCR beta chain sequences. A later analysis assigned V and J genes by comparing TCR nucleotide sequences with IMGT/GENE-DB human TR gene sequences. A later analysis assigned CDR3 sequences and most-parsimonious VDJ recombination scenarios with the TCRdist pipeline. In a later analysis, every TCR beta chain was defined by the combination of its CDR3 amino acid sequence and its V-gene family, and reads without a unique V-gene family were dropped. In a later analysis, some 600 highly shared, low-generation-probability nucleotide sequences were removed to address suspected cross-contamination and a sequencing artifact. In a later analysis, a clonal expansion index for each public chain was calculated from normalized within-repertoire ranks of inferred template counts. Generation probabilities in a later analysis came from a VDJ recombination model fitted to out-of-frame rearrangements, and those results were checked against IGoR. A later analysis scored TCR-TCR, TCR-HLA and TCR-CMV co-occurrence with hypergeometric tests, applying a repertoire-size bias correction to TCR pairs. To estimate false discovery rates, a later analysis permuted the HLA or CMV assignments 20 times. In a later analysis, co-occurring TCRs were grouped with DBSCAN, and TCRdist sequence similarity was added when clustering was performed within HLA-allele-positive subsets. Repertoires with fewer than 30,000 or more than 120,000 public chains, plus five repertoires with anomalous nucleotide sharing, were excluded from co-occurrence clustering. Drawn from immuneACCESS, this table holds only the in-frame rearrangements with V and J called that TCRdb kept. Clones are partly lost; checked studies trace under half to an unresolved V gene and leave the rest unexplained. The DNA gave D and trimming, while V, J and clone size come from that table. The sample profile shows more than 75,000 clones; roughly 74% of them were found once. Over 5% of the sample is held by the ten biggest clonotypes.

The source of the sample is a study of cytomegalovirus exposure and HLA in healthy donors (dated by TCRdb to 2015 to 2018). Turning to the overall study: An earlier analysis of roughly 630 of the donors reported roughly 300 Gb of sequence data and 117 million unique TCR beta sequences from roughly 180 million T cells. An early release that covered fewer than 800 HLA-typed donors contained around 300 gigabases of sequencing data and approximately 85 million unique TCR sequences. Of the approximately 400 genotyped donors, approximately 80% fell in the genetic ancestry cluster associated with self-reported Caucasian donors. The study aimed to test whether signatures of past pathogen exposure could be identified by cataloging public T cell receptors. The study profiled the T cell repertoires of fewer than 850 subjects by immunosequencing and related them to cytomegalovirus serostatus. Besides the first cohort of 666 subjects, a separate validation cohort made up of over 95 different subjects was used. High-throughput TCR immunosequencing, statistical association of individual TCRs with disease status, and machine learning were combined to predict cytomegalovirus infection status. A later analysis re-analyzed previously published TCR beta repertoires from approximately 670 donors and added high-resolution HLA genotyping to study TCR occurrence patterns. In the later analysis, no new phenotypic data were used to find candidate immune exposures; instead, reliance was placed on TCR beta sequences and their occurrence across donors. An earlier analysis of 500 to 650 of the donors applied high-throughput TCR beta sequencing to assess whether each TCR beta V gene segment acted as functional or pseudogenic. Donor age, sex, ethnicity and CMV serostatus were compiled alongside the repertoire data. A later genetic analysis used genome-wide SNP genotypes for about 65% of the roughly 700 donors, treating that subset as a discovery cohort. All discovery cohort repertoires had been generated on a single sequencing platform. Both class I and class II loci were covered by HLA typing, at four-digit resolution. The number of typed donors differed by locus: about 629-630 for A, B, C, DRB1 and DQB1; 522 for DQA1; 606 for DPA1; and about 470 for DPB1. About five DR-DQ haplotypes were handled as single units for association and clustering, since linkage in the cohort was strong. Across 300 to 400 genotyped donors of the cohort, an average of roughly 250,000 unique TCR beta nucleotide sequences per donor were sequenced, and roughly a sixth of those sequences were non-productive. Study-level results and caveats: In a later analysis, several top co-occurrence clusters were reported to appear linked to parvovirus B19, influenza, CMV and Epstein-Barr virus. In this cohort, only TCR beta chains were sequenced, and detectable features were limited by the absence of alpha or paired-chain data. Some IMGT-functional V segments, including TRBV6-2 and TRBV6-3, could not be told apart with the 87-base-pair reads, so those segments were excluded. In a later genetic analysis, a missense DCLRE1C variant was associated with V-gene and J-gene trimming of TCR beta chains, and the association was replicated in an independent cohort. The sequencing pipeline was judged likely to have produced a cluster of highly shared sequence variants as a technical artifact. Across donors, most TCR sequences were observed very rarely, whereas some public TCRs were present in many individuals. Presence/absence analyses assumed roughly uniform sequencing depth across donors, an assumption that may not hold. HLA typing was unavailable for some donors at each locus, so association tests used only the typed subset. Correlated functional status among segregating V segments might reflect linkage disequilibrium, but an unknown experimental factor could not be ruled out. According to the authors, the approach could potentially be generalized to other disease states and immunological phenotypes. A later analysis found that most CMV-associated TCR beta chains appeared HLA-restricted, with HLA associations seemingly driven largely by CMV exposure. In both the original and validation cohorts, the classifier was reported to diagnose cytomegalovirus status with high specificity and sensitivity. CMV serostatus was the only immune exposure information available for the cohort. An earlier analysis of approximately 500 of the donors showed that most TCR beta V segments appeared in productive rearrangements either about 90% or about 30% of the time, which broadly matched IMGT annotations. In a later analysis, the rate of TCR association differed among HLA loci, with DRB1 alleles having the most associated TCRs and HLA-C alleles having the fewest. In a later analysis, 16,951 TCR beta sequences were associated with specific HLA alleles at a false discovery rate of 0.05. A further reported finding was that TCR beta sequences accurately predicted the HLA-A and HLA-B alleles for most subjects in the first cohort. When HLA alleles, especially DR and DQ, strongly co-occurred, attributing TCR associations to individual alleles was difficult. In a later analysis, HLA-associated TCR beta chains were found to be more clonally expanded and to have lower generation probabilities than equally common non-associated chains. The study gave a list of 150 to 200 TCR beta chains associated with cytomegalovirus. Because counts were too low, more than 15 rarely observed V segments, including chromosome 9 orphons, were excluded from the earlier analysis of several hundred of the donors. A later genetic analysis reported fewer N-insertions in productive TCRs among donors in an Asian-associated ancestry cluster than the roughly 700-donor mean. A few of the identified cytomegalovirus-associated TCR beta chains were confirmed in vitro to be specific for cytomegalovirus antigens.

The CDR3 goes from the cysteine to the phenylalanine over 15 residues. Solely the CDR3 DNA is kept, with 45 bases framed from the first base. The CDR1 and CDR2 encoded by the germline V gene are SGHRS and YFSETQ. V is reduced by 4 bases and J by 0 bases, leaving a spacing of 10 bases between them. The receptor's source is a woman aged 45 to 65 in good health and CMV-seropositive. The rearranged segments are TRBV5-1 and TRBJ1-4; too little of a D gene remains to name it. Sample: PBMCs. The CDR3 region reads CASSKSISTNEKLFF. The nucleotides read TGCGCCAGCAGCAAATCCATTTCAACTAATGAAAAACTGTTTTTT.